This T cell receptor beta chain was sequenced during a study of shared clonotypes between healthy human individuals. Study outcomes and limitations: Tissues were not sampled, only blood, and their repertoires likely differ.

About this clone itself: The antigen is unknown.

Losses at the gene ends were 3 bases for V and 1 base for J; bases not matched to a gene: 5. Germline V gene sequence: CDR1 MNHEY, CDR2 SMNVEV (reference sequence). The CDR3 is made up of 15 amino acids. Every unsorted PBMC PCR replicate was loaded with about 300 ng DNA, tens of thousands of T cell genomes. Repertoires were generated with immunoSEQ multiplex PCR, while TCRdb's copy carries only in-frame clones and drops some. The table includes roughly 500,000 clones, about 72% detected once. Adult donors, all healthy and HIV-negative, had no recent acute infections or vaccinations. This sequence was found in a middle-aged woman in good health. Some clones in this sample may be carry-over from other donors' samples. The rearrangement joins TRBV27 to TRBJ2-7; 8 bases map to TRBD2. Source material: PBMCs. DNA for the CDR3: TGTGCCAGCAGTTTGGGACTAGGTAATTCCTACGAGCAGTACTTC. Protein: CASSLGLGNSYEQYF.